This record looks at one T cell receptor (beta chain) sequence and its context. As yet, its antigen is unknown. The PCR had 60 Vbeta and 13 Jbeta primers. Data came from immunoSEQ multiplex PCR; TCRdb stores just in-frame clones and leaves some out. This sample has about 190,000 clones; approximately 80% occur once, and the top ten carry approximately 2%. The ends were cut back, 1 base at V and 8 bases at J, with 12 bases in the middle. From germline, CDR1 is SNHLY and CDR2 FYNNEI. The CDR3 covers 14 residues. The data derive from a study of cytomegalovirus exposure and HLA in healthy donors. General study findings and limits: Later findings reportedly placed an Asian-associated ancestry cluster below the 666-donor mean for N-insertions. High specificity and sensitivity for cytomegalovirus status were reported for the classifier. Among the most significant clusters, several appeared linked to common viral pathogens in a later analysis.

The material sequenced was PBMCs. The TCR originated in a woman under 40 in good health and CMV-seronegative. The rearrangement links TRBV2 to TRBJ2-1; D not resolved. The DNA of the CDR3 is TGTGCCAGCAGTGAAGAAAGACTCTCGGATGAGCAGTTCTTC. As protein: CASSEERLSDEQFF.